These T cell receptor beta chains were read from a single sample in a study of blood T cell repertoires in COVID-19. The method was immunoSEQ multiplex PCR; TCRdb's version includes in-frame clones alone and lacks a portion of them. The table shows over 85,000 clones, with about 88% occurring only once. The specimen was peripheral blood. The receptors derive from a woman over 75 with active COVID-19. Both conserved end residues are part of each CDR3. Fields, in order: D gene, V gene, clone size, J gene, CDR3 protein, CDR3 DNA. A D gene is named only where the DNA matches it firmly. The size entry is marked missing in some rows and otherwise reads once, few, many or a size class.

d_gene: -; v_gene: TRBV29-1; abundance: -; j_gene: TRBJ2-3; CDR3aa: CSVTVAAQYF; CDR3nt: TGCAGCGTCACTGTGGCGGCGCAGTATTTT
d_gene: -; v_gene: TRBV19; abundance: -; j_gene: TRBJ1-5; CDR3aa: CASSIAGGNQPQHF; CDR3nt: TGTGCCAGTAGTATAGCAGGGGGCAATCAGCCCCAGCATTTT
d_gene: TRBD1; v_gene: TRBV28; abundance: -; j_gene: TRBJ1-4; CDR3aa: CASSLRTGLFYEKLFF; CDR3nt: TGTGCCAGCAGTTTACGGACAGGGTTGTTTTATGAAAAACTGTTTTTT
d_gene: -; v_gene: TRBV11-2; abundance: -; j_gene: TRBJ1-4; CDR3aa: CASSYIRGGEKLFF; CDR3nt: TGTGCCAGCAGCTACATCCGGGGGGGTGAAAAACTGTTTTTT
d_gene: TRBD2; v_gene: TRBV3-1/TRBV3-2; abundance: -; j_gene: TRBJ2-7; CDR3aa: CASSRPRGGPYEQYF; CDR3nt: TGTGCCAGCAGCCGACCACGGGGGGGGCCTTACGAGCAGTACTTC
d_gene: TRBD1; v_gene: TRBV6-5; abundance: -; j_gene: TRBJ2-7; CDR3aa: CASTPGQAGEQYF; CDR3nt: TGTGCCAGCACCCCGGGACAGGCAGGCGAGCAGTACTTC
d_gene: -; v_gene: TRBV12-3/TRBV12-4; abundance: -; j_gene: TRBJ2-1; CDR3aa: CASRYLNEQFF; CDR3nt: TGTGCCAGCAGGTACCTAAATGAGCAGTTCTTC
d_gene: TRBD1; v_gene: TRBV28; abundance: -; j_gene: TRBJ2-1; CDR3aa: CASRPTGWEEQFF; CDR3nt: TGTGCCAGCAGGCCGACAGGGTGGGAAGAGCAGTTCTTC
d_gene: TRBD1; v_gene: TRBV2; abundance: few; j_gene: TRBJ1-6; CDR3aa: CASSWTGWNSPLHF; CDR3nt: TGTGCCAGCAGTTGGACAGGGTGGAATTCACCCCTCCACTTT
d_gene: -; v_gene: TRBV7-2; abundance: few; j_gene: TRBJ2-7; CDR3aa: CASSSYSDSYYEQYF; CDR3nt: TGTGCCAGCAGCTCCTATTCGGACAGTTACTACGAGCAGTACTTC
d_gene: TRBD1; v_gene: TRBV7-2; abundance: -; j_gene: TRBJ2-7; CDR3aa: CASSFGQDSSGQYF; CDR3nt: TGTGCCAGCAGCTTCGGACAGGATTCTTCTGGGCAGTACTTC
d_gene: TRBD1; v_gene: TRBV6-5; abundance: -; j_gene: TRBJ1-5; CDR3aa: CASSNRGSNQPQHF; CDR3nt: TGTGCCAGCAGTAACAGGGGTAGTAATCAGCCCCAGCATTTT
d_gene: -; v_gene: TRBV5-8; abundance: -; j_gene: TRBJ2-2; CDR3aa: CASSPTSRANTGELFF; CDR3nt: TGTGCCAGCAGCCCCACATCACGGGCGAACACCGGGGAGCTGTTTTTT
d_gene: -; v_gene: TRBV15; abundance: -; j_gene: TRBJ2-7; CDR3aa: CATSSKPAGSNEQYF; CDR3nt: TGTGCCACCAGCTCAAAGCCAGCAGGTTCCAACGAGCAGTACTTC
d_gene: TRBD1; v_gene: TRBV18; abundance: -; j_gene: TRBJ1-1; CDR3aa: CASSPSQGDTEAFF; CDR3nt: TGTGCCAGCTCACCATCACAGGGGGACACTGAAGCTTTCTTT
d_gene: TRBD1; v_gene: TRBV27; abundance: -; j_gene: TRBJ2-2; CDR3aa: CASSPPGQGATGELFF; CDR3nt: TGTGCCAGCAGTCCCCCGGGACAGGGGGCAACCGGGGAGCTGTTTTTT
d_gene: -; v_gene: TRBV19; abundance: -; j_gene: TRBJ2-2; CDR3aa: CASSSLSPNTGELFF; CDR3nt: TGTGCCAGTAGTTCCCTGAGCCCGAACACCGGGGAGCTGTTTTTT
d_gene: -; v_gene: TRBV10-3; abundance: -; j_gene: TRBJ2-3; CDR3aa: CAIEGDADTQYF; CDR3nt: TGTGCCATCGAGGGTGACGCAGATACGCAGTATTTT
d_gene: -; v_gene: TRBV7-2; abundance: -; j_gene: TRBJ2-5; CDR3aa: CASSPGRLEETQYF; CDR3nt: TGTGCCAGCAGCCCTGGCAGGTTAGAGGAGACCCAGTACTTC
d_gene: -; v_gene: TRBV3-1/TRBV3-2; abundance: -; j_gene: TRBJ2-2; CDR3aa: CASSLDRPSGSGELFF; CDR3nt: TGTGCCAGCAGCCTAGATAGACCCTCCGGGTCCGGGGAGCTGTTTTTT
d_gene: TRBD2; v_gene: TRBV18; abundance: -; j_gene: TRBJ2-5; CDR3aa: CASSLQREGETQYF; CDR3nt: TGTGCCAGCTCACTCCAGCGGGAGGGGGAGACCCAGTACTTC
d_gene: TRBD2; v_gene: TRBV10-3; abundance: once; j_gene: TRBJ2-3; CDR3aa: CASRLAEGDTQYF; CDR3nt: TGTGCCTCCCGACTAGCGGAGGGAGATACGCAGTATTTT
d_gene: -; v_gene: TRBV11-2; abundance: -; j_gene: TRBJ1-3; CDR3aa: CASSFTGRSGNTIYF; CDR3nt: TGTGCCAGCAGCTTCACAGGGCGCTCTGGAAACACCATATATTTT
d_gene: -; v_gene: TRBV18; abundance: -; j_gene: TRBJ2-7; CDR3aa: CASSPQVPGYEQYF; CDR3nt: TGTGCCAGCTCACCACAGGTACCGGGCTACGAGCAGTACTTC
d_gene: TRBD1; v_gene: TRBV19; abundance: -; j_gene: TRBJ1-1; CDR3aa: CASILRTGGAGTEAFF; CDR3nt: TGTGCCAGTATCCTGAGGACAGGGGGCGCGGGCACTGAAGCTTTCTTT
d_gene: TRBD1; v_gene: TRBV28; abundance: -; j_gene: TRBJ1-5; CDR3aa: CASSSGQGRQPQHF; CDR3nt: TGTGCCAGCAGCTCGGGACAGGGAAGACAGCCCCAGCATTTT
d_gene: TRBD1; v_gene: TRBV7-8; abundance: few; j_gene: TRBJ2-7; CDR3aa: CASSFRRDRGYEQYF; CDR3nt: TGTGCCAGCAGCTTTAGACGTGACAGGGGCTACGAGCAGTACTTC
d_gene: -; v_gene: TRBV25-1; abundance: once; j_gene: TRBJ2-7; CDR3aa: CASSRGGAGATYEQYF; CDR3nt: TGTGCCAGCAGCAGGGGGGGAGCGGGAGCAACCTACGAGCAGTACTTC
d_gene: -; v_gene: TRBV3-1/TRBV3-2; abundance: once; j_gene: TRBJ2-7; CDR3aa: CASSQGGALITGQYF; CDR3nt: TGTGCCAGCAGCCAAGGTGGGGCTCTAATCACGGGGCAGTACTTC
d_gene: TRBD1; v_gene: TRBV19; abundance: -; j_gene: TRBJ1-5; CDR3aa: CASRMAGGERYQPQHF; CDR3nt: TGTGCCAGTAGGATGGCAGGGGGCGAACGTTATCAGCCCCAGCATTTT
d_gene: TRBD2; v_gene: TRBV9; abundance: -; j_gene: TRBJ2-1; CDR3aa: CASSASGSVYNEQFF; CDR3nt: TGTGCCAGCAGCGCTAGCGGGAGTGTTTACAATGAGCAGTTCTTC
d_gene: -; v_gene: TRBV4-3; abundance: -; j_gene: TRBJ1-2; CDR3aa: CASSQVTGIGYTF; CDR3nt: TGCGCCAGCAGCCAAGTAACAGGGATCGGCTACACCTTC
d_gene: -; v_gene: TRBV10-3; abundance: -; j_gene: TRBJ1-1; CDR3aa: CAISSNPNTEAFF; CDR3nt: TGTGCCATCAGTTCAAATCCGAACACTGAAGCTTTCTTT
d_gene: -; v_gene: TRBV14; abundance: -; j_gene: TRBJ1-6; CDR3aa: CASSQDGDSSSYNSPLHF; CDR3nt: TGTGCCAGCAGCCAAGATGGAGACAGCAGCTCCTATAATTCACCCCTCCACTTT
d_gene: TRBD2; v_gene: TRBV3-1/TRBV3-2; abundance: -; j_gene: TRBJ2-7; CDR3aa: CASSPLAQTNEQYF; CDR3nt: TGTGCCAGCAGCCCACTAGCGCAAACCAACGAGCAGTACTTC
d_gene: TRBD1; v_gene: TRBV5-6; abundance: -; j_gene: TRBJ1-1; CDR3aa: CASSLGLNRGRGTEAFF; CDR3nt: TGTGCCAGCAGCTTGGGCCTCAACAGGGGGCGCGGCACTGAAGCTTTCTTT
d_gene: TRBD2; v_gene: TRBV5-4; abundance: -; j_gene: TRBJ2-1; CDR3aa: CASSLSGSSYNEQFF; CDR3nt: TGTGCCAGCAGCTTGAGCGGGAGCTCCTACAATGAGCAGTTCTTC
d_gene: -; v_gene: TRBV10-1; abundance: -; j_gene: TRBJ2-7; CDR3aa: CASSPGYYEQYF; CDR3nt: TGCGCCAGCAGCCCCGGGTATTACGAGCAGTACTTC
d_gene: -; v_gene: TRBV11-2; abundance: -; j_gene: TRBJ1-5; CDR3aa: CASSFTPHQPQHF; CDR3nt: TGTGCCAGCAGCTTCACACCCCATCAGCCCCAGCATTTT
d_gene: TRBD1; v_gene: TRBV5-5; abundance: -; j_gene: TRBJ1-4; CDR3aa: CASSLSSGTAGEKLFF; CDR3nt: TGTGCCAGCAGCCTCTCAAGTGGGACAGCCGGTGAAAAACTGTTTTTT
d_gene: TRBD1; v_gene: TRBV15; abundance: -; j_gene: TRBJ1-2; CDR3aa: CATSRATGMYGYTF; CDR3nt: TGTGCCACCAGCAGGGCGACAGGGATGTATGGCTACACCTTC
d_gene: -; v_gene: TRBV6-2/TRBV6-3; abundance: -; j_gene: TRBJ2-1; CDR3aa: CASSYGSSYNEQFF; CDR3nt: TGTGCCAGCAGTTACGGGAGCTCCTACAATGAGCAGTTCTTC
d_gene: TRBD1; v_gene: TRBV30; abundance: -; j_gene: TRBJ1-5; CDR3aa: CAWSGQEDQPQHF; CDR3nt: TGTGCCTGGTCCGGACAGGAGGATCAGCCCCAGCATTTT
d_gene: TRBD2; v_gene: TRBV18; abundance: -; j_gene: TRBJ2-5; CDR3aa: CASSLPGLAGVETQYF; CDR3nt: TGTGCCAGCTCCCTCCCTGGACTAGCGGGAGTGGAGACCCAGTACTTC